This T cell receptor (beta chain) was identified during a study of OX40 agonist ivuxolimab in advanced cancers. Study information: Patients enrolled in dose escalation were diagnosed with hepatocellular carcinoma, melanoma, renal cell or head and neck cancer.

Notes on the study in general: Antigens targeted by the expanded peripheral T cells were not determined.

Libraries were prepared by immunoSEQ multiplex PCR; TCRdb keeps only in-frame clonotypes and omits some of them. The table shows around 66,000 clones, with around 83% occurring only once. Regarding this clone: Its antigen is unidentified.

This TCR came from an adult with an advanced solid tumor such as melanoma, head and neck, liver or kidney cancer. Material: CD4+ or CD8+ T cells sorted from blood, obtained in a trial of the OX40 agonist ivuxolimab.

CDR3 sequence reads: CASSPVWTGYGYTF. DNA of the CDR3: TGTGCCAGCAGCCCCGTGTGGACCGGATATGGCTACACCTTC. This rearrangement joins TRBV6-5 to TRBJ1-2; D is uncertain. CDR3 length: 14 residues. V was cut by 6 bases and J by 5 bases, with 16 bases left in between. Germline V gene lookup returns CDR1 MNHEY and CDR2 SVGAGI.